The sequence of this TCR beta chain was determined in a study of T cells in Graves' hyperthyroidism and ophthalmopathy. General observations from the study: Ophthalmopathy and stable hyperthyroidism were told apart by a 13 V-J model. Peripheral blood also featured most of the thyroid clonotypes expanded above 0.001.

No progression to ophthalmopathy during 18 months of follow-up defined stable disease. Patients were aged 18 to 65, had disease duration under 2 months, and had newly diagnosed hyperthyroidism. Regions amplified from RNA transcripts were the TCR beta CDR3 regions. With the HTBI primer set, the TCR CDR3 went through a first round of RT-PCR. TCRdb re-derived calls from the multiplex PCR reads in MiXCR, one entry per CDR3 protein. Here the sample spans hundreds of thousands of distinct CDR3 sequences, 35% to 45% being singletons. The table lists this clonotype with many counts. The antigen is not known. Sequenced input: blood. This TCR was recovered from a man aged 18 to 30 with Graves' hyperthyroidism.

CDR3 coding DNA: TGCGCCAGCAGCCAACGGACAGGGAATTCACCCCTCCACTTT. Its protein product is CASSQRTGNSPLHF. This rearrangement joins TRBV4-1 to TRBJ1-6, with 8 bases aligning to TRBD1. This CDR3 has 14 residues. J gave up 7 bases and V 2 bases, and 1 base lay outside the gene matches. Germline CDR1 and CDR2: MGHRA and YSYEKL.